This TCR beta chain was identified in a study of Tregs in tolerant kidney transplant recipients. The study, taken as a whole, reports: This study did not directly address biological reproducibility.

Here immunoSEQ multiplex PCR was the method, and the copy in TCRdb shows in-frame clones only, minus some. The table lists 85,000 to 95,000 clones, roughly nine tenths of them singletons. Unstimulated Tregs (CD4+CD25+CD127-) and CD4+CD25- non-Tregs were sorted from PBMCs. A note on this clone: Antigen: not known.

V gave up 3 bases and J gave up 0 bases, with 14 bases separating them. Germline V lookup: CDR1 MGHRA, CDR2 YSYEKL. The CDR3 extends over 16 amino acids. The rearrangement links TRBV4-1 to TRBJ2-5, with a tentative D call TRBD1 (6 bases). This clonotype originated in a human donor in good health. Sequencing was done on a sample of CD8+ T cells from blood. The CDR3 reads CASSQRGTPYQETQYF. The CDR3 DNA follows: TGCGCCAGCAGCCAGAGAGGGACACCCTACCAAGAGACCCAGTACTTC.